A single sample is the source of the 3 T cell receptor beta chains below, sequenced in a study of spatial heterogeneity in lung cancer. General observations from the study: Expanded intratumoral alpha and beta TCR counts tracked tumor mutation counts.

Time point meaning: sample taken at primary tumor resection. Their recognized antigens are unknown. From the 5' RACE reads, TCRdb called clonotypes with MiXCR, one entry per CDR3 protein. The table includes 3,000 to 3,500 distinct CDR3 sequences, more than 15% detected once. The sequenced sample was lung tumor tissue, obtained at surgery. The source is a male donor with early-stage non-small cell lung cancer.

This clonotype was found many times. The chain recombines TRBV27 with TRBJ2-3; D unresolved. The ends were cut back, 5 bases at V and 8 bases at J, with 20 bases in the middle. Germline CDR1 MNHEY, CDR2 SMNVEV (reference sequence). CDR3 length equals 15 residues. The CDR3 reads CASSAVHTRRGTQYF. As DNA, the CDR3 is TGTGCCAGCAGTGCGGTGCACACCCGGCGCGGTACGCAGTATTTT.

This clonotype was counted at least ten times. The CDR3 bases are TGCAGCGTTGAGAGCGGGAGTTCTAAACGGTTCTTC. Amino acid sequence: CSVESGSSKRFF. The J gene is TRBJ2-1, the V gene TRBV29-1; TRBD2 matches 8 bases. CDR3 length: 12 amino acids. The V and J ends lost 3 bases and 15 bases, in that order; junction bases with no gene match: 10. Germline V gene lookup returns CDR1 SQVTM and CDR2 ANQGSEA.

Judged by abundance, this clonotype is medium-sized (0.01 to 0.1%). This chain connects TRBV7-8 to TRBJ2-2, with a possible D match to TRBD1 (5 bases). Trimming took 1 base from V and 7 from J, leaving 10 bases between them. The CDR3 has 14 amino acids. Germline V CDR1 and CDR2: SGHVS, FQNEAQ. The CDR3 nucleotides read TGTGCCAGCAGCTTAGGCAGGGCAAGCGGGGAGCTGTTTTTT. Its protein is CASSLGRASGELFF.